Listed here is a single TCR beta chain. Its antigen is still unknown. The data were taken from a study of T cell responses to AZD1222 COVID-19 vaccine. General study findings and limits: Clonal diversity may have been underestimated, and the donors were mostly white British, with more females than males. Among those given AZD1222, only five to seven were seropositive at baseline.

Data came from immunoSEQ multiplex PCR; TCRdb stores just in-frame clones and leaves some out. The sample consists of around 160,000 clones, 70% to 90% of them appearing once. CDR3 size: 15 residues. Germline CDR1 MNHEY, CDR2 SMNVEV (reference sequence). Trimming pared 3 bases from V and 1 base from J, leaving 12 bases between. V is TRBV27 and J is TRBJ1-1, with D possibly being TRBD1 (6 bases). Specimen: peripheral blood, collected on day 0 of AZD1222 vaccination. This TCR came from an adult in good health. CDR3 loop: CASSFTGRRNTEAFF. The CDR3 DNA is TGTGCCAGCAGTTTTACAGGGAGGAGGAACACTGAAGCTTTCTTT.